These T cell receptor beta chains were read from a single sample in a study of T cell responses to AZD1222 COVID-19 vaccine. Using immunoSEQ multiplex PCR, the repertoire was profiled, and TCRdb retains in-frame clones only, with some absent. The table lists 100,000 to 110,000 clones, around 87% of them singletons, with over 4% in the top ten. This specimen was peripheral blood, taken on day 0 of MenACWY control vaccination. Receptors were obtained from an adult in good health. Each CDR3 is given with its conserved first and last residue. A D gene is named only where the DNA matches it firmly. Clone size is stated in some rows and not others, as once, few, many or a class when expanded.

v_call: TRBV10-3
clone_size: NA
d_call: NA
j_call: TRBJ1-1
cdr3_nt: TGTGCCATCGGGTCCAGTATGAACACTGAAGCTTTCTTT
cdr3_aa: CAIGSSMNTEAFF

v_call: TRBV7-2
clone_size: NA
d_call: NA
j_call: TRBJ1-2
cdr3_nt: TGTGCCAGCAGCTCAGGCTATGGCTACACCTTC
cdr3_aa: CASSSGYGYTF

v_call: TRBV5-6
clone_size: NA
d_call: NA
j_call: TRBJ2-7
cdr3_nt: TGTGCCAGCAGTTATTGGGTGAATGGGGAGCAGTACTTC
cdr3_aa: CASSYWVNGEQYF

v_call: TRBV30
clone_size: NA
d_call: NA
j_call: TRBJ1-2
cdr3_nt: TGTGCCTCATCAGAGGGTAACTATGGCTACACCTTC
cdr3_aa: CASSEGNYGYTF

v_call: TRBV19
clone_size: NA
d_call: NA
j_call: TRBJ1-4
cdr3_nt: TGTGCCAGTAGGAAACCGGGTTTTCAGGAAAAACTGTTTTTT
cdr3_aa: CASRKPGFQEKLFF

v_call: TRBV7-9
clone_size: NA
d_call: NA
j_call: TRBJ1-2
cdr3_nt: TGTGCCAGCAGCGCTACAGCTCTCTCCCCCTTAAGCACCTTC
cdr3_aa: CASSATALSPLSTF

v_call: TRBV14
clone_size: NA
d_call: TRBD1
j_call: TRBJ1-4
cdr3_nt: TGTGCCAGCAGCTTCGACAGGGACGCTGAAAAACTGTTTTTT
cdr3_aa: CASSFDRDAEKLFF

v_call: TRBV19
clone_size: NA
d_call: NA
j_call: TRBJ2-1
cdr3_nt: TGTGCCAGTAGTATATATCTTAACTCGGTCAATGAGCAGTTCTTC
cdr3_aa: CASSIYLNSVNEQFF

v_call: TRBV7-9
clone_size: NA
d_call: NA
j_call: TRBJ2-2
cdr3_nt: TGTGCCAGCAGCGCGTTAGAGGTCGGGGAGCTGTTTTTT
cdr3_aa: CASSALEVGELFF

v_call: TRBV2
clone_size: NA
d_call: NA
j_call: TRBJ2-5
cdr3_nt: TGTGCCAGCAGTGGGACCCAGTACTTC
cdr3_aa: CASSGTQYF

v_call: TRBV18
clone_size: once
d_call: TRBD1
j_call: TRBJ2-2
cdr3_nt: TGTGCCAGCTCGGTGGGACAGGAGAACACCGGGGAGCTGTTTTTT
cdr3_aa: CASSVGQENTGELFF

v_call: TRBV3-1/TRBV3-2
clone_size: NA
d_call: NA
j_call: TRBJ1-4
cdr3_nt: TGTGCCAGCAGGGGAGGTCCTAGTGAAAAACTGTTTTTT
cdr3_aa: CASRGGPSEKLFF

v_call: TRBV10-3
clone_size: NA
d_call: NA
j_call: TRBJ1-1
cdr3_nt: TGTGCCATCAGTGTGCGACAGATGAACACTGAAGCTTTCTTT
cdr3_aa: CAISVRQMNTEAFF

v_call: TRBV27
clone_size: medium-sized
d_call: NA
j_call: TRBJ2-3
cdr3_nt: TGTGCCAGCAGTTTACCGGGGGCGTCCACAGATACGCAGTATTTT
cdr3_aa: CASSLPGASTDTQYF

v_call: TRBV7-2
clone_size: NA
d_call: TRBD1
j_call: TRBJ1-2
cdr3_nt: TGTGCCAGCAGCCCGAGTTGGGGGGACAGCTTAGACGCCTTC
cdr3_aa: CASSPSWGDSLDAF

v_call: TRBV7-2
clone_size: NA
d_call: NA
j_call: TRBJ1-3
cdr3_nt: TGTGCCAGCAAACAAGGGGGGGCGCGAGGAAACACCATATATTTT
cdr3_aa: CASKQGGARGNTIYF

v_call: TRBV23-1
clone_size: NA
d_call: NA
j_call: TRBJ2-7
cdr3_nt: TGCGCCAGCAGTCTGCCCCCTTCCTACGAGCAGTACTTC
cdr3_aa: CASSLPPSYEQYF

v_call: TRBV7-6
clone_size: NA
d_call: TRBD1
j_call: TRBJ1-3
cdr3_nt: TGTGCCAGCAGCCCGAATCGACAGGGGTTAGGGTCTGGAAACACCATATATTTT
cdr3_aa: CASSPNRQGLGSGNTIYF

v_call: TRBV5-5
clone_size: NA
d_call: NA
j_call: TRBJ1-1
cdr3_nt: TGTGCCAGCGAGCGTGGGGGGACTAACACTGAAGCTTTCTTT
cdr3_aa: CASERGGTNTEAFF

v_call: TRBV27
clone_size: few
d_call: NA
j_call: TRBJ1-2
cdr3_nt: TGTGCCAGCAGTCCACGGACGGACTATGGCTACACCTTC
cdr3_aa: CASSPRTDYGYTF

v_call: TRBV7-2
clone_size: NA
d_call: NA
j_call: TRBJ1-5
cdr3_nt: TGTGCCAGCAGCTCCGAAGGGTTAGGTCAGCCCCAGCATTTT
cdr3_aa: CASSSEGLGQPQHF

v_call: TRBV4-1
clone_size: NA
d_call: NA
j_call: TRBJ1-5
cdr3_nt: TGCGCCAGCAGCCAACCTGATCAGCCCCAGCATTTT
cdr3_aa: CASSQPDQPQHF

v_call: TRBV7-2
clone_size: NA
d_call: NA
j_call: TRBJ2-7
cdr3_nt: TGTGCCAGCAGCTCCTCTCGGATTTCCTACGAGCAGTACTTC
cdr3_aa: CASSSSRISYEQYF

v_call: TRBV28
clone_size: NA
d_call: TRBD2
j_call: TRBJ2-3
cdr3_nt: TGTGCCAGCACCCTTGGGGGACTAGCGGGGCCCCATGGGGATACGCAGTATTTT
cdr3_aa: CASTLGGLAGPHGDTQYF

v_call: TRBV5-1
clone_size: NA
d_call: NA
j_call: TRBJ1-2
cdr3_nt: TGCGCCAGCAGCTTTGGTCCGCGCCTAAACTATGGCTACACCTTC
cdr3_aa: CASSFGPRLNYGYTF

v_call: TRBV4-3
clone_size: once
d_call: NA
j_call: TRBJ1-5
cdr3_nt: TGCGCCAGCAGCCAAGATCTGGCAGCAAGTCCCTATCAGCCCCAGCATTTT
cdr3_aa: CASSQDLAASPYQPQHF

v_call: TRBV18
clone_size: NA
d_call: TRBD1
j_call: TRBJ2-1
cdr3_nt: TGTGCCAGCTCACTAGGACAGGGGTCGGCTGAGCAGTTCTTC
cdr3_aa: CASSLGQGSAEQFF

v_call: TRBV7-6
clone_size: NA
d_call: NA
j_call: TRBJ2-3
cdr3_nt: TGTGCCAGCAGCTTAGAGGCAGGGGGGACAGATACGCAGTATTTT
cdr3_aa: CASSLEAGGTDTQYF

v_call: TRBV7-3
clone_size: NA
d_call: TRBD2
j_call: TRBJ2-5
cdr3_nt: TGTGCCAGCAGCCAATATGGCGGGGGGGCCGGAGAGACCCAGTACTTC
cdr3_aa: CASSQYGGGAGETQYF

v_call: TRBV3-1/TRBV3-2
clone_size: NA
d_call: NA
j_call: TRBJ1-3
cdr3_nt: TGTGCCAGCAGCCAAGTAGTCGCGAGCACCATATATTTT
cdr3_aa: CASSQVVASTIYF

v_call: TRBV7-9
clone_size: NA
d_call: NA
j_call: TRBJ2-7
cdr3_nt: TGTGCCAGCAGCTTAGGTAGCGGACCTCGTCCTTACGAGCAGTACTTC
cdr3_aa: CASSLGSGPRPYEQYF

v_call: TRBV5-1
clone_size: few
d_call: NA
j_call: TRBJ2-2
cdr3_nt: TGCGCCAGCAGCTTGGGGGACTCCTTTCACGGGGAGCTGTTTTTT
cdr3_aa: CASSLGDSFHGELFF

v_call: TRBV9
clone_size: NA
d_call: NA
j_call: TRBJ2-2
cdr3_nt: TGTGCCAGCAGCCTGTGGGGAACCGGGGAGCTGTTTTTT
cdr3_aa: CASSLWGTGELFF

v_call: TRBV23-1
clone_size: once
d_call: NA
j_call: TRBJ2-5
cdr3_nt: TGCGCCAGCAGTCCGCGGGACCAGTACTTC
cdr3_aa: CASSPRDQYF

v_call: TRBV5-1
clone_size: medium-sized
d_call: NA
j_call: TRBJ2-7
cdr3_nt: TGCGCCAGCAGCTTGGATGGTCCGGTGGGGTACGAGCAGTACTTC
cdr3_aa: CASSLDGPVGYEQYF

v_call: TRBV19
clone_size: NA
d_call: NA
j_call: TRBJ1-5
cdr3_nt: TGTGCCAGTAGTACCGGGACGAGCCTCAGCGCAAATCAGCCCCAGCATTTT
cdr3_aa: CASSTGTSLSANQPQHF

v_call: TRBV9
clone_size: NA
d_call: NA
j_call: TRBJ1-1
cdr3_nt: TGTGCCAGCAGCCGAGACGGCCGAGGCACTGAAGCTTTCTTT
cdr3_aa: CASSRDGRGTEAFF

v_call: TRBV30
clone_size: NA
d_call: NA
j_call: TRBJ2-6
cdr3_nt: TGTGCCTGGAGGCCGGCCGGGGCCAACGTCCTGACTTTC
cdr3_aa: CAWRPAGANVLTF

v_call: TRBV28
clone_size: NA
d_call: TRBD1
j_call: TRBJ1-4
cdr3_nt: TGTGCCAGCAGTTCCGAACAGGGGGCCGGGCTTGAAAAACTGTTTTTT
cdr3_aa: CASSSEQGAGLEKLFF

v_call: TRBV4-1
clone_size: NA
d_call: TRBD2
j_call: TRBJ2-1
cdr3_nt: TGCGCCAGCAGACGCACCACTACAGCGGGAGTTAGTCATGAGCAGTTCTTC
cdr3_aa: CASRRTTTAGVSHEQFF

v_call: TRBV2
clone_size: NA
d_call: NA
j_call: TRBJ1-2
cdr3_nt: TGTGCCAGCAGCGACCCCCTACTTGGTTCCTATGGCTACACCTTC
cdr3_aa: CASSDPLLGSYGYTF

v_call: TRBV6-1
clone_size: NA
d_call: NA
j_call: TRBJ2-7
cdr3_nt: TGTGCCAGCAGTCCCCTTCAATACGAGCAGTACTTC
cdr3_aa: CASSPLQYEQYF

v_call: TRBV28
clone_size: NA
d_call: NA
j_call: TRBJ2-7
cdr3_nt: TGTGCCAGCAGTTTTGGGGGCACCTACGAGCAGTACTTC
cdr3_aa: CASSFGGTYEQYF

v_call: TRBV19
clone_size: NA
d_call: TRBD2
j_call: TRBJ2-1
cdr3_nt: TGTGCCAGTAGTATGCGGGGGGGGACCAATGAGCAGTTCTTC
cdr3_aa: CASSMRGGTNEQFF

v_call: TRBV9
clone_size: NA
d_call: NA
j_call: TRBJ2-1
cdr3_nt: TGTGCCAGCGGGGAGTCGAGCTCCTACAATGAGCAGTTCTTC
cdr3_aa: CASGESSSYNEQFF

v_call: TRBV5-4
clone_size: NA
d_call: NA
j_call: TRBJ2-7
cdr3_nt: TGTGCCAGCAGCTTGGCGGCGGTACCCTACGAGCAGTACTTC
cdr3_aa: CASSLAAVPYEQYF

v_call: TRBV28
clone_size: NA
d_call: NA
j_call: TRBJ2-2
cdr3_nt: TGTGCCAGCAGTTTTCTGACAGGGGAGCTGTTTTTT
cdr3_aa: CASSFLTGELFF

v_call: TRBV30
clone_size: NA
d_call: NA
j_call: TRBJ1-1
cdr3_nt: TGTGCCTGGAGTGTAGGGGTAGGGGGGACTGAAGCTTTCTTT
cdr3_aa: CAWSVGVGGTEAFF

v_call: TRBV4-3
clone_size: NA
d_call: TRBD2
j_call: TRBJ2-7
cdr3_nt: TGCGCCAGCAGCCAGTTTAGCGGGAGTTACGAGCAGTACTTC
cdr3_aa: CASSQFSGSYEQYF

v_call: TRBV18
clone_size: few
d_call: TRBD1
j_call: TRBJ2-7
cdr3_nt: TGTGCCAGCTCACCAGGACAGGGTCACTACGAGCAGTACTTC
cdr3_aa: CASSPGQGHYEQYF

v_call: TRBV11-3
clone_size: few
d_call: NA
j_call: TRBJ1-6
cdr3_nt: TGTGCCAGCAGCTTAGGGCCCGGCTCACCCCTCCACTTT
cdr3_aa: CASSLGPGSPLHF

v_call: TRBV6-5
clone_size: NA
d_call: NA
j_call: TRBJ2-5
cdr3_nt: TGTGCCAGCAGTTACTCGATATATAGAGGGGGAGAGACCCAGTACTTC
cdr3_aa: CASSYSIYRGGETQYF

v_call: TRBV3-1/TRBV3-2
clone_size: NA
d_call: TRBD1
j_call: TRBJ1-4
cdr3_nt: TGTGCCAGCAGCCTAACCGGGACAGGTAATGAAAAACTGTTTTTT
cdr3_aa: CASSLTGTGNEKLFF

v_call: TRBV27
clone_size: NA
d_call: TRBD2
j_call: TRBJ2-3
cdr3_nt: TGTGCCAGCAGTTTCCTAGCGGGAGGTGGAGATACGCAGTATTTT
cdr3_aa: CASSFLAGGGDTQYF

v_call: TRBV29-1
clone_size: NA
d_call: NA
j_call: TRBJ1-1
cdr3_nt: TGCAGCGTCCTCAGGGGCCTTAACACTGAAGCTTTCTTT
cdr3_aa: CSVLRGLNTEAFF

v_call: TRBV19
clone_size: NA
d_call: TRBD1
j_call: TRBJ2-2
cdr3_nt: TGTGCCAGTAGTATCGGGACAGGGGGCAATACCGGGGAGCTGTTTTTT
cdr3_aa: CASSIGTGGNTGELFF

v_call: TRBV5-1
clone_size: NA
d_call: NA
j_call: TRBJ2-3
cdr3_nt: TGCGCCAGCAGCCGAAATCCGACTAGAATAAAAACCACAGATACGCAGTATTTT
cdr3_aa: CASSRNPTRIKTTDTQYF

v_call: TRBV2
clone_size: few
d_call: NA
j_call: TRBJ1-2
cdr3_nt: TGTGCCAGCAGGCTAGTGGACGGCTACACCTTC
cdr3_aa: CASRLVDGYTF